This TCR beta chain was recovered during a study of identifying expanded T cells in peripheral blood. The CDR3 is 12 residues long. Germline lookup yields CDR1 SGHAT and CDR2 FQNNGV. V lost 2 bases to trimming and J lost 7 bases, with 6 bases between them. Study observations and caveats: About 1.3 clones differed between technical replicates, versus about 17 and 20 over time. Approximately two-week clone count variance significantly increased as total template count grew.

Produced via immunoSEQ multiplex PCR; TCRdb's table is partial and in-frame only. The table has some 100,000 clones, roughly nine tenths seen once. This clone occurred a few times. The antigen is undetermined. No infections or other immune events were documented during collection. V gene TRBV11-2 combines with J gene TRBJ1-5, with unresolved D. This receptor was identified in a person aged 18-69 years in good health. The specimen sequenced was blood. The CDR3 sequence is CASSLLGQPQHF. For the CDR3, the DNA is TGTGCCAGCAGCTTATTGGGCCAGCCCCAGCATTTT.